The 5 T cell receptor beta chains in this list originate from one sample, sequenced in a study of beta chain features in type 1 diabetes listed by TCRdb under 2018. Library prep was done by the immunoSEQ multiplex PCR assay. The High Capacity cDNA Reverse Transcription Kit was used to reverse transcribe all of the isolated RNA, meaning that expressed TCRB transcripts were what got sequenced. The immuneACCESS repertoire file appears here via TCRdb, limited to in-frame rearrangements. These files lack a portion of the clones; in checked studies, under half of the deficit traces to unresolved V genes, and the cause of the others is not known. The sample yields hundreds of thousands of clones; roughly a sixth were counted once. 0.02% to 0.03% of the sample is in the top ten clones. The specimen sequenced was naive CD4+ T cells from blood. Read against the paper, the sample's cell subset or site label means: true naive CD4+ T cells. The receptors were sampled from a woman younger than 35 in good health.

V is TRBV5-1 and J is TRBJ2-5; a possible D gene is TRBD2 (5 bases). The V gene's germline CDR1 is SGHRS and CDR2 YFSETQ. V lost 4 bases to trimming and J lost 5 bases, with 15 bases between them. The CDR3 totals 14 residues. This CDR3 is CASSVGRVGETQYF. In nucleotides, the CDR3 is TGCGCCAGCAGCGTTGGGCGGGTTGGGGAGACCCAGTACTTC.

The J gene is TRBJ1-2, the V gene TRBV28, with 7 bases fitting TRBD1. J lost 4 bases, V lost 5 bases, and 4 bases had no gene match. CDR3 length: 13 amino acids. Germline loops: CDR1 MDHEN, CDR2 SYDVKM. CDR3 DNA: TGTGCCAGCAGTAAGGGACAGCTCTATGGCTACACCTTC. This translates into CASSKGQLYGYTF.

This clone has a handful of counts. This CDR3 reads CSARTDAGYTF. The DNA of the CDR3 is TGCAGTGCCCGGACGGACGCTGGCTACACCTTC. The V call is TRBV20-1, the J call TRBJ1-2; D not certain. Trimming cost V 6 bases and J 7 bases, with 12 bases left between them. The CDR3 is made up of 11 amino acids. The V gene's germline CDR1 is DFQATT and CDR2 SNEGSKA (reference sequence).

V gene TRBV5-1 combines with J gene TRBJ2-1, with D possibly TRBD2 on 5 matching bases. The ends were cut back, 0 bases at V and 3 bases at J, with 10 bases in the middle. Germline V gene data show CDR1 as SGHRS and CDR2 as YFSETQ. This CDR3 is built from 15 residues. The CDR3 DNA follows: TGCGCCAGCAGCTTGGCGGCCCGGGACTACAATGAGCAGTTCTTC. It is translated as CASSLAARDYNEQFF.

The rearrangement uses TRBV19 and TRBJ2-6; D tentatively reads TRBD1 or TRBD2 (5 bases each). Germline V gene data show CDR1 as LNHDA and CDR2 as SQIVND (reference sequence). This CDR3 spans 17 amino acids. The ends were cut back, 4 bases at V and 0 bases at J, with 13 bases in the middle. In DNA form, the CDR3 reads TGTGCCAGTAGTAGAGGGGCCCTCTCCTCTGGGGCCAACGTCCTGACTTTC. It yields the protein CASSRGALSSGANVLTF.